The present entry profiles one T cell receptor beta chain with its context. Its antigen is as yet unknown. The sample comes from a study of T cell responses to AZD1222 COVID-19 vaccine. Study conclusions and caveats: Females made up more of the donors, who were largely white British, and clonal diversity may have come out too low.

Measured with immunoSEQ multiplex PCR; TCRdb has only the in-frame clones, and not every one. In the table there are some 170,000 clones, 85% to 90% of which are singletons. The CDR3 covers 14 residues. CDR1 SQVTM and CDR2 ANQGSEA come from the germline V gene. V was clipped by 7 bases and J by 3 bases, with 17 bases between them. This receptor was taken from an adult in good health. Here the sequenced sample was peripheral blood, taken on day 0 of AZD1222 vaccination. The rearrangement uses TRBV29-1 and TRBJ2-3; no definite D call. The CDR3 DNA reads TGCAGCGGAGAAGCATATTTGGGGACAGATACGCAGTATTTT. This codes for CSGEAYLGTDTQYF.